The 10 T cell receptor beta chains listed next were all sequenced from one sample in a study of CD8+CD57+ T cells in acquired aplastic anemia. The TCR beta profiling, which covered VDJ combination and CDR3 sequence, was carried out using genomic DNA as the template. TCRdb reprocessed the reads via MiXCR and lists one record per CDR3 protein. The table has about 200,000 distinct CDR3 sequences, less than 75% seen once; the top ten hold about three fifths. Patients chosen for sequencing had shown CD8+CD57+ cell expansion by flow cytometry. Sequenced material: sorted CD4+, CD8+, or CD8+CD57+ T cells (not recorded which) from PBMCs. These receptors originate from a human donor with aplastic anemia.

This clonotype was found once. J is TRBJ2-1 and V is TRBV7-2, with 14 positions matching TRBD2. This CDR3 has 18 residues. The junction had 8 bases not matched to a gene; V was cut back by 5 bases and J by 2 bases. Per the germline V gene, CDR1 is SGHTA and CDR2 is FQGNSA. This chain's CDR3 is CASSPMGTSGRAYNEQFF. For the CDR3, the DNA is TGTGCCAGCAGCCCGATGGGGACTAGCGGGAGAGCCTACAATGAGCAGTTCTTC.

Turning to this clonotype: The junction does not match germline at one end; this may be a read error. The J gene is TRBJ2-4, the V gene TRBV6-2 or TRBV6-3, with D possibly TRBD1 on 5 matching bases. The germline V gene has CDR1 MNHEY and CDR2 SVGEGT. The CDR3 length is 13 residues. The CDR3 sequence: CVSSYHQGDIQYF. The CDR3 DNA is TGTGTCAGCAGTTACCATCAGGGTGACATTCAGTACTTC.

The chain uses TRBV20-1 and TRBJ1-3; 8 positions match TRBD1. CDR3 length: 15 amino acids. The ends lost 2 bases at V and 7 bases at J; junction bases unmatched: 10. Germline loops: CDR1 DFQATT, CDR2 SNEGSKA (reference sequence). The CDR3: CSARPLDRVTNTIYF. The CDR3 region has the DNA TGCAGTGCTAGACCCCTGGACAGGGTAACGAACACCATATATTTT.

The genes are TRBV24-1 and TRBJ2-7, with 9 bases aligning to TRBD2. CDR3 length: 15 amino acids. Trimming took 3 bases from V and 5 from J; bases not matched to a gene: 7. The germline gives CDR1 KGHDR, CDR2 SFDVKD. The CDR3 is CATSDPRGRADEQYF. CDR3 DNA: TGTGCCACCAGTGATCCCCGCGGGAGGGCCGACGAGCAGTACTTC.

This clonotype was recorded only once. The chain couples TRBV2 to TRBJ1-6; D call uncertain. V was cut by 8 bases and J by 9 bases, with 17 bases left in between. CDR3 length: 14 amino acids. Germline V gene lookup returns CDR1 SNHLY and CDR2 FYNNEI. DNA for the CDR3: TGTGCCAGCGGTAGGACTGCAGTGGGTTCACCCCTCCACTTT. Protein sequence: CASGRTAVGSPLHF. The variable domain in full, completed from reference TRBV2 and TRBJ1-6, reads EPEVTQTPSHQVTQMGQEVILRCVPISNHLYFYWYRQILGQKVEFLVSFYNNEISEKSEIFDDQFSVERPDGSNFTLKIRSTKLEDSAMYFCASGRTAVGSPLHFGNGTRLTVT.

The chain couples TRBV24-1 to TRBJ2-1; TRBD2 matches at 10 bases. This CDR3 region has 17 residues. CDR1 and CDR2 from the germline V gene are KGHDR and SFDVKD. The ends lost 2 bases at V and 0 bases at J; junction bases unmatched: 3. The chain's CDR3 is CATSDSASGGSYNEQFF. The DNA of the CDR3 is TGTGCCACCAGTGATTCTGCTAGCGGGGGCTCCTACAATGAGCAGTTCTTC.

This rearrangement joins TRBV7-9 to TRBJ2-7; TRBD1 is a possible D gene (5 bases). Per the germline V gene, CDR1 is SEHNR and CDR2 is FQNEAQ (reference sequence). Between the trimmed V and J ends, which lost 2 bases and 6 bases, there was a span of 11 bases. This CDR3 region has 13 residues. The chain's CDR3 is CASSLPDSPEQYF. DNA for the CDR3: TGTGCCAGCAGCTTACCTGACAGCCCCGAGCAGTACTTC.

The rearrangement links TRBV19 to TRBJ2-1, with no clear D. The CDR3 is 13 amino acids. Trimming stripped 10 bases from V and 8 bases from J, with 18 bases between. Germline V gives CDR1 LNHDA, CDR2 SQIVND (reference sequence). The CDR3 nucleotides are TGTGCCACCCAACGCAGAGGTAAGGATGAGCAGTTCTTC. This translates into CATQRRGKDEQFF. Full variable domain (outside the CDR3, taken from reference TRBV19 and TRBJ2-1): DGGITQSPKYLFRKEGQNVTLSCEQNLNHDAMYWYRQDPGQGLRLIYYSQIVNDFQKGDIAEGYSVSREKKESFPLTVTSAQKNPTAFYLCATQRRGKDEQFFGPGTRLTVL.

This sequence joins TRBV20-1 and TRBJ1-2; D call uncertain. Germline CDR1 DFQATT, CDR2 SNEGSKA (reference sequence). Trimming cost V 0 bases and J 4 bases, with 18 bases left between them. CDR3 length: 16 amino acids. The CDR3 nucleotides read TGCAGTGCTAGAGAAAGTGACTCGGGGATTGGCTATGGCTACACCTTC. This codes for CSARESDSGIGYGYTF.

This sequence joins TRBV29-1 and TRBJ1-1; 8 bases agree with TRBD1. The germline V gene encodes CDR1 SQVTM and CDR2 ANQGSEA. With 7 bases clipped from V and 1 base from J, the junction kept 2 bases outside the gene matches. The CDR3 has 12 amino acids. The CDR3 spells CSGDRGNTEAFF. The CDR3, as DNA: TGCAGCGGTGACAGGGGGAACACTGAAGCTTTCTTT.